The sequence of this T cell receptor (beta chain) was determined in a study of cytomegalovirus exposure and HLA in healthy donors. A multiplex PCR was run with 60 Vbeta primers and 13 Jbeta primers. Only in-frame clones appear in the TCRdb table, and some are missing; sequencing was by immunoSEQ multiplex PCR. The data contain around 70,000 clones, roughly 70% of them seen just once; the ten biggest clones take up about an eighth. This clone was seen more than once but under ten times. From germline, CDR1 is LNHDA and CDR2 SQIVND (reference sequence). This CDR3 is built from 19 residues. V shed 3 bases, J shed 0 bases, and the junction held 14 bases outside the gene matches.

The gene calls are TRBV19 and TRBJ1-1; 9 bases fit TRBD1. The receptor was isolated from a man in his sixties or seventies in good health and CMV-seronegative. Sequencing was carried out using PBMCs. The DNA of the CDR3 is TGTGCCAGTAGTATTGGGGGGATCGGGACAGGGTCCCTGAACACTGAAGCTTTCTTT. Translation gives CASSIGGIGTGSLNTEAFF.